These 9 T cell receptor beta chains were sequenced from one sample in a study of blood T cells in healthy people across ages. PCR was performed a second time for roughly 7 to 11 cycles using a sample-barcoded 5' primer and a J-beta primer mix. Via MiXCR, TCRdb re-called the 5' RACE reads, giving one row per CDR3 protein. This sample has under 850,000 distinct CDR3 sequences; under 40% occur once, and the top ten carry roughly 13%. Source material: blood. These receptors all come from a man aged 18-30 years in good health.

This clonotype has just a few counts. The J gene is TRBJ1-5, the V gene TRBV19; D gene uncertain. Trimming removed 5 bases at V and 5 bases at J, with 10 bases between. Germline-derived CDR1 and CDR2 are LNHDA and SQIVND (reference sequence). The CDR3 runs 13 residues. Written as DNA, the CDR3 is TGTGCCAGTAGTTCCGGGAGACATCAGCCCCAGCATTTT. This encodes CASSSGRHQPQHF.

Comments on this clonotype: A clone one base away is much larger, so this may be a read error. The gene calls are TRBV6-5 and TRBJ2-5; the match to TRBD2 covers 10 bases. Losses at the gene ends were 6 bases for V and 11 bases for J; bases not matched to a gene: 15. Germline V gene data show CDR1 as MNHEY and CDR2 as SVGAGI. The CDR3 contains 15 residues. The chain's CDR3 is CASSLGLAEGNEQYF. CDR3 sequence (DNA): TGTGCCAGCAGCCTTGGACTAGCGGAGGGGAATGAGCAGTACTTC.

In regard to this clonotype: Since a much larger clone is just one base distant, this may be a read error. The V call is TRBV5-1, the J call TRBJ2-1; 7 positions agree with TRBD2. The CDR3 extends over 15 amino acids. In germline, CDR1 is SGHRS, CDR2 YFSETQ. V gave up 1 base and J gave up 3 bases; unmatched junction bases: 4. The CDR3 DNA is TGCGCCAGCAGCTTGAAAGGACTAGACTACAATGAGCAGTTCTTC. Its protein product is CASSLKGLDYNEQFF.

The chain has TRBV29-1 and TRBJ2-7; D gene ambiguous. Germline loops: CDR1 SQVTM, CDR2 ANQGSEA. V lost 1 base and J lost 7, with 17 bases in between. The CDR3 loop spans 14 amino acids. The CDR3 loop is CSVEGFQSRDEQYF. CDR3 nucleotide sequence: TGCAGCGTTGAAGGGTTCCAAAGTAGAGATGAGCAGTACTTC.

A few counts support this clonotype. The rearrangement links TRBV20-1 to TRBJ1-1; D gene ambiguous. CDR1 and CDR2 (germline): DFQATT, SNEGSKA (reference sequence). The CDR3 covers 13 residues. Trimming took 6 bases from V and 0 from J, leaving 11 bases between them. DNA of the CDR3: TGCAGTGCCAAGAGCGGTTTGAACACTGAAGCTTTCTTT. Its translation is CSAKSGLNTEAFF.

This chain joins TRBV12-3 or TRBV12-4 and TRBJ1-1; D is unresolved. CDR3 length: 15 residues. V lost 2 bases and J lost 1, with 11 bases in between. CDR3 in amino acids: CASSLRQDRNTEAFF. CDR3 coding DNA: TGTGCCAGCAGTTTACGGCAGGACCGGAACACTGAAGCTTTCTTT.

The chain combines TRBV20-1 with TRBJ1-5, with D possibly matching TRBD1 (5 bases). Per germline, CDR1 DFQATT and CDR2 SNEGSKA (reference sequence). This CDR3 has 14 amino acids. Trimming removed 5 bases at V and 0 bases at J, with 11 bases between. CDR3 protein: CSAPPGRSNQPQHF. The CDR3 bases are TGCAGTGCTCCGCCGGGGCGTAGCAATCAGCCCCAGCATTTT.

Note on this clonotype: Given a much more abundant clone one base away, this may be a read error. This rearrangement joins TRBV12-3 or TRBV12-4 to TRBJ1-5; no reliable D call. The CDR3 loop spans 12 amino acids. V was shortened by 8 bases and J by 4 bases, with 9 bases between the two germline ends. The CDR3 nucleotides are TGTGCCAGCGCGACGGGTAATCAGCCCCAGCATTTT. This sequence encodes CASATGNQPQHF.

The chain combines TRBV20-1 with TRBJ2-5; D is unclear. V gave up 4 bases and J gave up 4 bases, with 13 bases separating them. The germline CDR1 and CDR2 sequences are DFQATT and SNEGSKA (reference sequence). The CDR3 is 13 residues long. This CDR3 reads CSAIRSPTETQYF. DNA of the CDR3: TGCAGTGCTATCAGGTCGCCCACAGAGACCCAGTACTTC.